These T cell receptor beta chains were read from a single sample in a study of T cells in Graves' hyperthyroidism and ophthalmopathy. TCRdb re-analysed the multiplex PCR reads in MiXCR, keeping a single row per CDR3 protein. The profile shows about 620,000 distinct CDR3 sequences, under 20% of them singletons. Source material: blood. Receptors originate from a woman aged 25 to 45 with Graves' hyperthyroidism. Each CDR3 is given without its conserved first and last residue.

j_gene	v_gene	CDR3aa
TRBJ2-3	TRBV3-1	ASSQVAGDTQY
TRBJ1-1	TRBV5-1	ASSLGARNTEAF
TRBJ1-3	TRBV7-3	ASSLTAEDTIY
TRBJ2-7	TRBV10-2	ASRPAGTGAYEQY
TRBJ2-3	TRBV7-3	ASSPGQGSVDTQY
TRBJ1-2	TRBV5-1	ASSLAGQGDYGYT
TRBJ2-2	TRBV24-1	ATSDLTGGNTGELF
TRBJ2-5	TRBV28	ASSFGGYGLAGEETQY
TRBJ2-3	TRBV7-2	ASSSRVTDTQY
TRBJ2-2	TRBV7-9	ASSQGWRNKAGELF
TRBJ1-4	TRBV7-2	ASSLSGLNEKLF
TRBJ2-1	TRBV20-1	SARPTSGNYNEQF
TRBJ2-7	TRBV27	ASSFLGGSQGEQY
TRBJ2-2	TRBV2	ASLTTSGSTATGELF
TRBJ2-7	TRBV7-2	ASSLDGAGTVG
TRBJ2-7	TRBV11-2	ASSWGTSGNYEQY
TRBJ2-5	TRBV25-1	ASPFLAGVGETQY
TRBJ2-5	TRBV7-2	ASSSNTGYRETQY
TRBJ2-7	TRBV6-1	ASSPSHEQY
TRBJ2-5	TRBV10-1	ASSESPVGTQY
TRBJ2-7	TRBV6-2/TRBV6-3	ASSHSGRIYEQY
TRBJ2-7	TRBV7-9	ASSLLREQY